These T cell receptor beta chains were read from a single sample in a study of T cell responses to AZD1222 COVID-19 vaccine. TCRdb's table, derived via immunoSEQ multiplex PCR, lists solely in-frame clones and lacks some. In the table there are 180,000 or so clones, approximately 94% of which are singletons. Sample: peripheral blood, taken on day 0 of AZD1222 vaccination. The receptors were gathered from an adult in good health. CDR3s include the opening cysteine and the closing phenylalanine or tryptophan. D genes are given only for firm matches. Clone size, where shown, is once, few, many, or a class for clones that have expanded.

clone_size: -; j_call: TRBJ1-1; d_call: TRBD1; v_call: TRBV19; cdr3_nt: TGTGCCAGTAAATCCCAGGGGGCGGGCACTGAAGCTTTCTTT; cdr3_aa: CASKSQGAGTEAFF
clone_size: -; j_call: TRBJ2-1; d_call: -; v_call: TRBV18; cdr3_nt: TGTGCCAGCTCACCGGTTGGTAGGAATGAGCAGTTCTTC; cdr3_aa: CASSPVGRNEQFF
clone_size: -; j_call: TRBJ1-1; d_call: -; v_call: TRBV6-5; cdr3_nt: TGTGCCAGCAGGGGAGCCACTGAAGCTTTCTTT; cdr3_aa: CASRGATEAFF
clone_size: once; j_call: TRBJ1-2; d_call: TRBD1; v_call: TRBV18; cdr3_nt: TGTGCCAGCTCACCGTCGGGACAGGGGGCTAACTATGGCTACACCTTC; cdr3_aa: CASSPSGQGANYGYTF
clone_size: -; j_call: TRBJ1-6; d_call: -; v_call: TRBV7-8; cdr3_nt: TGTGCCAGCCAGGAAGGCGGGAGGTCCTATAATTCACCCCTCCACTTT; cdr3_aa: CASQEGGRSYNSPLHF
clone_size: -; j_call: TRBJ2-7; d_call: -; v_call: TRBV5-1; cdr3_nt: TGCGCCAGCACCCTGTCCCCCACTCTAATCTACGAGCAGTACTTC; cdr3_aa: CASTLSPTLIYEQYF
clone_size: -; j_call: TRBJ1-2; d_call: -; v_call: TRBV10-2; cdr3_nt: TGCGCCAGCAGTGAGAGAACAGACTATGGCTACACCTTC; cdr3_aa: CASSERTDYGYTF
clone_size: -; j_call: TRBJ2-1; d_call: -; v_call: TRBV6-5; cdr3_nt: TGTGCCAGCAGCGAGTCTGGTAGCTCCTACAATGAGCAGTTCTTC; cdr3_aa: CASSESGSSYNEQFF
clone_size: -; j_call: TRBJ2-2; d_call: -; v_call: TRBV30; cdr3_nt: TGTGCCTGGAGTGCAGGGGCGAACACCGGGGAGCTGTTTTTT; cdr3_aa: CAWSAGANTGELFF
clone_size: -; j_call: TRBJ2-7; d_call: -; v_call: TRBV5-1; cdr3_nt: TGCGCCAGCAGCTTGGGAGGGTCGGGGTACGAGCAGTACTTC; cdr3_aa: CASSLGGSGYEQYF
clone_size: -; j_call: TRBJ2-7; d_call: TRBD2; v_call: TRBV7-9; cdr3_nt: TGTGCCAGCAGCCAGACCACCCTGACTAGCGGGACCCACGAGCAGTACTTC; cdr3_aa: CASSQTTLTSGTHEQYF
clone_size: -; j_call: TRBJ2-2; d_call: -; v_call: TRBV25-1; cdr3_nt: TGTGCCAGCAGTGAATACTTGGGGCAGAAGAACACCGGGGAGCTGTTTTTT; cdr3_aa: CASSEYLGQKNTGELFF
clone_size: -; j_call: TRBJ1-3; d_call: -; v_call: TRBV27; cdr3_nt: TGTGCCAGCAGCCCTGGAACAGGGTCGGACGGAAACACCATATATTTT; cdr3_aa: CASSPGTGSDGNTIYF
clone_size: -; j_call: TRBJ1-2; d_call: -; v_call: TRBV5-1; cdr3_nt: TGCGCCAGCAGTTGGGGACAAATGACGAACTATGGCTACACCTTC; cdr3_aa: CASSWGQMTNYGYTF
clone_size: -; j_call: TRBJ2-1; d_call: TRBD1; v_call: TRBV11-3; cdr3_nt: TGTGCCAGCAGCTTAAAGGGCAGAACAGGGGGAGTGGGTGAGCAGTTCTTC; cdr3_aa: CASSLKGRTGGVGEQFF
clone_size: -; j_call: TRBJ1-4; d_call: -; v_call: TRBV7-2; cdr3_nt: TGTGCCAGCAGCCCATCTCGGACAGCTACTAATGAAAAACTGTTTTTT; cdr3_aa: CASSPSRTATNEKLFF
clone_size: -; j_call: TRBJ1-1; d_call: -; v_call: TRBV2; cdr3_nt: TGTGCCAGTAAAGAATTGGGGGCCGTGAACACTGAAGCTTTCTTT; cdr3_aa: CASKELGAVNTEAFF
clone_size: -; j_call: TRBJ2-3; d_call: -; v_call: TRBV10-1; cdr3_nt: TGCGCCAGCAGTCGCTCCACAGATACGCAGTATTTT; cdr3_aa: CASSRSTDTQYF
clone_size: -; j_call: TRBJ2-5; d_call: TRBD1; v_call: TRBV30; cdr3_nt: TGTGCCTGGAAAATACAGGGGCAAGAGACCCAGTACTTC; cdr3_aa: CAWKIQGQETQYF
clone_size: -; j_call: TRBJ2-1; d_call: TRBD1; v_call: TRBV7-8; cdr3_nt: TGTGCCAGCAGCTTAGGACAGGGGGCGTACAATGAGCAGTTCTTC; cdr3_aa: CASSLGQGAYNEQFF
clone_size: -; j_call: TRBJ2-7; d_call: TRBD1; v_call: TRBV27; cdr3_nt: TGTGCCAGCAGTTTGTGGTCGGGACAGGGGAAACACGAGCAGTACTTC; cdr3_aa: CASSLWSGQGKHEQYF
clone_size: -; j_call: TRBJ2-2; d_call: -; v_call: TRBV27; cdr3_nt: TGTGCCAGCAGTTTCGGCCGACTGACGGGAGCGAACACCGGGGAGCTGTTTTTT; cdr3_aa: CASSFGRLTGANTGELFF
clone_size: few; j_call: TRBJ2-3; d_call: TRBD1; v_call: TRBV6-5; cdr3_nt: TGTGCCAGCGGGGACACAGGGGTATTTTCAGATACGCAGTATTTT; cdr3_aa: CASGDTGVFSDTQYF
clone_size: -; j_call: TRBJ2-3; d_call: -; v_call: TRBV5-1; cdr3_nt: TGCGCCAGCAGCTTGTCGAGGACAGATACGCAGTATTTT; cdr3_aa: CASSLSRTDTQYF
clone_size: -; j_call: TRBJ2-1; d_call: -; v_call: TRBV24-1; cdr3_nt: TGTGCCACCAGTGAGACTAGTTACAATGAGCAGTTCTTC; cdr3_aa: CATSETSYNEQFF
clone_size: once; j_call: TRBJ2-7; d_call: -; v_call: TRBV6-5; cdr3_nt: TGTGCCAGCATTGGGGGGCGATCCTACGAGCAGTACTTC; cdr3_aa: CASIGGRSYEQYF
clone_size: once; j_call: TRBJ1-2; d_call: TRBD1; v_call: TRBV15; cdr3_nt: TGTGCCACCAGCAGCGGGTTGACAGGGGCGGCTGGCTACACCTTC; cdr3_aa: CATSSGLTGAAGYTF
clone_size: once; j_call: TRBJ1-2; d_call: -; v_call: TRBV6-4; cdr3_nt: TGTGCCAGCAGTGACCCCCCATCTAACTATGGCTACACCTTC; cdr3_aa: CASSDPPSNYGYTF
clone_size: -; j_call: TRBJ1-1; d_call: -; v_call: TRBV5-6; cdr3_nt: TGTGCCAGCAGCTTGGTGGGAGACACTGAAGCTTTCTTT; cdr3_aa: CASSLVGDTEAFF
clone_size: -; j_call: TRBJ1-1; d_call: -; v_call: TRBV10-3; cdr3_nt: TGTGCCATCAGTGAAACTAACAGGTTGAACACTGAAGCTTTCTTT; cdr3_aa: CAISETNRLNTEAFF
clone_size: -; j_call: TRBJ1-1; d_call: -; v_call: TRBV7-9; cdr3_nt: TGTGCCAGCAGCACGCCCGATACGGAGGCTGAAGCTTTCTTT; cdr3_aa: CASSTPDTEAEAFF
clone_size: once; j_call: TRBJ1-1; d_call: -; v_call: TRBV5-5; cdr3_nt: TGTGCCAGCAGCTTGTACGGTGAAGCTTTCTTT; cdr3_aa: CASSLYGEAFF
clone_size: -; j_call: TRBJ1-2; d_call: -; v_call: TRBV4-2; cdr3_nt: TGTGCCAGCAGCCAAGAGGCCTCGCGGGTTACTAACTATGGCTACACCTTC; cdr3_aa: CASSQEASRVTNYGYTF
clone_size: -; j_call: TRBJ1-1; d_call: TRBD1; v_call: TRBV24-1; cdr3_nt: TGTGCCACCACGGGACAGGGGGAAACTGAAGCTTTCTTT; cdr3_aa: CATTGQGETEAFF
clone_size: -; j_call: TRBJ2-7; d_call: -; v_call: TRBV2; cdr3_nt: TGTGCCAGCAGTGCTGGGGGGGCTGGCTACGAGCAGTACTTC; cdr3_aa: CASSAGGAGYEQYF
clone_size: -; j_call: TRBJ1-2; d_call: TRBD1; v_call: TRBV28; cdr3_nt: TGTGCCAGCAGTCTAGGACAGGGGATTGGCTACACCTTC; cdr3_aa: CASSLGQGIGYTF
clone_size: -; j_call: TRBJ1-1; d_call: TRBD1; v_call: TRBV19; cdr3_nt: TGTGCCAGTAGTTCCAAGGGGGCAGCAAACACTGAAGCTTTCTTT; cdr3_aa: CASSSKGAANTEAFF
clone_size: -; j_call: TRBJ1-2; d_call: TRBD1; v_call: TRBV9; cdr3_nt: TGTGCCAGCAGCGTAGGAAGGACAGGAAACTATGGCTACACCTTC; cdr3_aa: CASSVGRTGNYGYTF
clone_size: -; j_call: TRBJ1-5; d_call: -; v_call: TRBV12-3/TRBV12-4; cdr3_nt: TGTGCCAGCAGTTCGGAAGGGCAGCCCCAGCATTTT; cdr3_aa: CASSSEGQPQHF
clone_size: -; j_call: TRBJ1-2; d_call: -; v_call: TRBV6-5; cdr3_nt: TGTGCCTGCCTCCCTGGAGGGCGCAATTCAGGCTACACCTTC; cdr3_aa: CACLPGGRNSGYTF
clone_size: -; j_call: TRBJ1-4; d_call: TRBD1; v_call: TRBV11-2; cdr3_nt: TGTGCCAGCAGCTCCTTTTTGGACAGGGGAGAGGAACTGTTTTTT; cdr3_aa: CASSSFLDRGEELFF
clone_size: -; j_call: TRBJ1-3; d_call: -; v_call: TRBV3-1/TRBV3-2; cdr3_nt: TGTGCCAGCAGCCAAGGGTTTTCCCGAAACACCATATATTTT; cdr3_aa: CASSQGFSRNTIYF
clone_size: -; j_call: TRBJ1-5; d_call: -; v_call: TRBV11-3; cdr3_nt: TGTGCCAGCAGCTATGGGCACAGGGATTTCAATCAGCCCCAGCATTTT; cdr3_aa: CASSYGHRDFNQPQHF